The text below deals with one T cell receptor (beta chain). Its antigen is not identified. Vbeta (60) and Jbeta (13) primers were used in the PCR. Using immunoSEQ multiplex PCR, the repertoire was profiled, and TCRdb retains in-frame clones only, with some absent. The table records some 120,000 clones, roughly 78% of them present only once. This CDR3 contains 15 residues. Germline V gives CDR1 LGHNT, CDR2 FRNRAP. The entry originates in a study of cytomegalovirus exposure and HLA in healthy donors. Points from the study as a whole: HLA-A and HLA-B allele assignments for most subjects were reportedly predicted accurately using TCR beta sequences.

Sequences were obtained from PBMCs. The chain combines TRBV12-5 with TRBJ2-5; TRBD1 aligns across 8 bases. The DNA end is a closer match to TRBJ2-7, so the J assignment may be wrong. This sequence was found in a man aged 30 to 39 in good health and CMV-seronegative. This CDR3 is CASGLLGQAAYEQYF. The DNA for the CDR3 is TGTGCTAGTGGTTTGTTGGGACAGGCCGCCTACGAGCAGTACTTC.